The 11 T cell receptor beta chains in this list originate from one sample, sequenced in a study of shared clonotypes between healthy human individuals. TCRdb's table, derived via immunoSEQ multiplex PCR, lists solely in-frame clones and lacks some. Of roughly 1.4 million clones listed, just under 99% are singletons. Sample: naive CD4+ T cells sorted from blood. Sample subset: CD45RA+ positively selected. These receptors came from a man under 40 in good health.

V usage is TRBV7-6 and J usage is TRBJ2-1, with 11 positions matching TRBD2. The V and J ends lost 1 base and 7 bases, in that order; junction bases with no gene match: 3. Germline V gene data show CDR1 as SGHVS and CDR2 as FNYEAQ. This CDR3 comprises 15 residues. CDR3 amino acids: CASSLGSGRVNEQFF. CDR3 bases: TGTGCCAGCAGCTTAGGTAGCGGGAGGGTTAATGAGCAGTTCTTC.

This clone was recorded once. The rearrangement links TRBV2 to TRBJ1-4, with D hard to call. There are 15 residues in the CDR3. Germline V gives CDR1 SNHLY, CDR2 FYNNEI. V was cut by 5 bases and J by 0 bases, with 10 bases left in between. The DNA for the CDR3 is TGTGCCAGCAGTTCGGGGTTGTCAACTAATGAAAAACTGTTTTTT. Its translation: CASSSGLSTNEKLFF.

In regard to this clone: This sample also contains other DNA sequences that code for the same CDR3. This sequence joins TRBV29-1 and TRBJ2-7, with 13 bases lining up with TRBD2. The CDR3 totals 12 residues. Germline V gene sequence: CDR1 SQVTM, CDR2 ANQGSEA. Trimming took 7 bases from V and 7 from J; bases not matched to a gene: 4. CDR3 DNA sequence: TGCAGCGGAGGACTAGCGGGAGATGAGCAGTACTTC. Its translation: CSGGLAGDEQYF.

The table lists this clone with a count of one. V gene TRBV9 combines with J gene TRBJ2-1; TRBD2 matches 10 bases. Germline CDR1 SGDLS, CDR2 YYNGEE. Trimming took 0 bases from V and 13 from J; bases not matched to a gene: 4. This CDR3 has 13 amino acids. The CDR3 region has the DNA TGTGCCAGCAGCGTAGCTAGCGGGAGTGTTCAGTTCTTC. Amino acid sequence: CASSVASGSVQFF.

In its sample, this clone was seen once. V usage is TRBV19 and J usage is TRBJ2-7; a possible D gene is TRBD2 (7 bases). The V gene lost 2 bases and the J gene lost 0 bases, with 11 bases spanning the gap. The CDR3 sequence is 15 residues long. CDR1 and CDR2 from the germline V gene are LNHDA and SQIVND (reference sequence). The CDR3 nucleotides read TGTGCCAGTAGTATATCGGGGGGCGACTCCTACGAGCAGTACTTC. Amino acid sequence: CASSISGGDSYEQYF.

Notes on this clone: Other DNA sequences within the sample encode an identical CDR3. V is TRBV29-1 and J is TRBJ2-7, with 7 bases fitting TRBD1. The CDR3 covers 12 residues. The germline V gene has CDR1 SQVTM and CDR2 ANQGSEA. V lost 5 bases to trimming and J lost 3 bases; unmatched junction nucleotides: 4. As DNA, the CDR3 is TGCAGCGTTCGACAGGGTGTCTACGAGCAGTACTTC. Protein sequence: CSVRQGVYEQYF.

The CDR3 bases are TGTGCCAGCTCACCAAAGCCCCATGGCAGCTCTGGAAACACCATATATTTT. Its protein is CASSPKPHGSSGNTIYF. The chain uses TRBV18 and TRBJ1-3; D is undetermined. The CDR3 runs to 17 residues. The germline V gene has CDR1 KGHSH and CDR2 LQKENI. V shed 2 bases and J shed 0 bases, with 14 bases lying between them.

The rearrangement joins TRBV4-2 to TRBJ1-1; D not resolved. Trimming left V 0 bases short and J 1 base short, with 6 bases between. Germline V gene lookup returns CDR1 LGHNA and CDR2 YNFKEQ. There are 14 residues in the CDR3. CDR3 protein: CASSQESANTEAFF. CDR3 nucleotides: TGTGCCAGCAGCCAAGAATCGGCGAACACTGAAGCTTTCTTT.

V is TRBV7-3 and J is TRBJ1-1; TRBD1 aligns across 7 bases. The germline CDR1 and CDR2 sequences are SGHTA and FQGTGA. This CDR3 contains 18 residues. The V gene end was trimmed by 2 bases and the J gene end by 1 base; junction bases not matched to a gene: 13. CDR3 nucleotide sequence: TGTGCCAGCAGCTTATTCGGGCTATCGGACAGGCCGAACACTGAAGCTTTCTTT. Its protein product is CASSLFGLSDRPNTEAFF.

V gene TRBV6-5 combines with J gene TRBJ2-5; no reliable D call. Trimming cost V 6 bases and J 5 bases, with 13 bases left between them. CDR3 size: 13 residues. CDR1 is MNHEY, CDR2 SVGAGI, per germline. The CDR3 DNA follows: TGTGCCAGCAGATACAATTCAGTTGAGACCCAGTACTTC. Protein sequence: CASRYNSVETQYF.

This chain links TRBV19 with TRBJ1-5, with no clear D. Germline V gene data show CDR1 as LNHDA and CDR2 as SQIVND (reference sequence). V shed 11 bases and J shed 4 bases, with 18 bases lying between them. The CDR3 runs 14 residues. Written as DNA, the CDR3 is TGTGCCTCCTCGCCCTGGCCAGAGAATCAGCCCCAGCATTTT. Translated, it gives CASSPWPENQPQHF. The full variable domain, rest sourced from reference TRBV19 and TRBJ1-5, is DGGITQSPKYLFRKEGQNVTLSCEQNLNHDAMYWYRQDPGQGLRLIYYSQIVNDFQKGDIAEGYSVSREKKESFPLTVTSAQKNPTAFYLCASSPWPENQPQHFGDGTRLSIL.